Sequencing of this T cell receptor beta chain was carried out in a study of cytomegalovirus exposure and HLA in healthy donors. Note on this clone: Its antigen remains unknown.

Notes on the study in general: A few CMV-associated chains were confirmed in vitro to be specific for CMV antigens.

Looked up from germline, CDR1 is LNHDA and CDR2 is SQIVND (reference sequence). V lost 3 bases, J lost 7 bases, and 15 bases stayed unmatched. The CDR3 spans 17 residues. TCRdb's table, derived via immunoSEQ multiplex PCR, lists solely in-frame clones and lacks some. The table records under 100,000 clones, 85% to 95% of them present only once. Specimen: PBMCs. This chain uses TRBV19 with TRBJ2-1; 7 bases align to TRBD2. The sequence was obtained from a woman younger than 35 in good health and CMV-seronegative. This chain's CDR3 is CASSIFISSGPRNEQFF. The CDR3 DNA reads TGTGCCAGTAGTATTTTTATCTCTAGCGGCCCTAGGAATGAGCAGTTCTTC.